Following are 6 T cell receptor beta chains from one sample sequenced in a study of blood T cell repertoires in COVID-19. The protocol was immunoSEQ multiplex PCR, while the TCRdb copy is restricted to in-frame clones and leaves out a portion. Of under 450,000 clones listed, roughly four fifths are singletons. What was sequenced was peripheral blood. Source of these receptors: a human donor with acute or convalescent COVID-19. The donor label of this sample is uncertain.

The chain combines TRBV10-2 with TRBJ2-3; 7 positions match TRBD1. Per the germline V gene, CDR1 is WSHSY and CDR2 is SAAADI. The CDR3 is 15 amino acids. Trimming took 4 bases from V and 3 from J; bases not matched to a gene: 7. Here the CDR3 DNA reads TGCGCCAGCAGTGGCCCCAAGGGGGCTACAGATACGCAGTATTTT. This sequence encodes CASSGPKGATDTQYF.

The chain employs TRBV6-1 and TRBJ1-1; a weak D match, TRBD1 (6 bases). Germline V gene sequence: CDR1 MNHNS, CDR2 SASEGT. The V end lost 0 bases, the J end lost 0 bases, and 20 bases lay between the germline ends. The CDR3 totals 19 residues. The CDR3 protein is CASSEARGMSRGMNTEAFF. In DNA form, the CDR3 reads TGTGCCAGCAGTGAAGCGAGAGGAATGTCCAGGGGCATGAACACTGAAGCTTTCTTT.

This chain joins TRBV3-1 (or the pseudogene TRBV3-2) and TRBJ1-6; D may be TRBD1 (6 bases). Germline-derived CDR1 and CDR2 are LGHDT and YNNKEL (reference sequence). The CDR3 has 14 residues. The germline V and J ends were trimmed by 7 bases and 7 bases, with 14 bases remaining between them. This chain's CDR3 is CASTDRTVNSPLHF. For the CDR3, the DNA is TGTGCCAGCACAGACAGGACAGTCAATTCACCCCTCCACTTT.

The chain is built from TRBV6-5 and TRBJ1-2, with TRBD1 matching 12 bases. This CDR3 is built from 13 residues. Per germline, CDR1 MNHEY and CDR2 SVGAGI. V was pared by 9 bases and J by 6 bases, with 5 bases of the junction left unmatched. The CDR3 reads CARGDRGRDGYTF. The CDR3 region has the DNA TGTGCCAGGGGGGACAGGGGGCGCGATGGCTACACCTTC.

The chain carries TRBV4-1 and TRBJ2-5; D remains ambiguous. CDR3 length equals 16 residues. Per the germline V gene, CDR1 is MGHRA and CDR2 is YSYEKL. The V end lost 0 bases, the J end lost 5 bases, and 16 bases lay between the germline ends. The CDR3 region is CASSQELVPTPETQYF. In DNA form, the CDR3 reads TGCGCCAGCAGCCAAGAACTGGTACCGACTCCCGAGACCCAGTACTTC.

The genes are TRBV6-2 or TRBV6-3 and TRBJ2-3; 8 bases align to TRBD2. CDR1 is MNHEY, CDR2 SVGEGT, per germline. The CDR3 totals 14 residues. The V gene end was trimmed by 6 bases and the J gene end by 0 bases; junction bases not matched to a gene: 2. The CDR3 sequence: CASSSSGSTDTQYF. CDR3 coding DNA: TGTGCCAGCAGCTCTAGCGGGAGCACAGATACGCAGTATTTT.